These T cell receptor beta chains were read from a single sample in a study of blood T cell repertoires in COVID-19. Libraries were prepared by immunoSEQ multiplex PCR; TCRdb keeps only in-frame clonotypes and omits some of them. The sample holds 200,000 to 250,000 clones, more than 85% seen once. The source material was PBMCs or T cells enriched from blood (not recorded which). Receptors were obtained from a woman aged 25 to 39 who had recovered from COVID-19. Both conserved end residues are trimmed from each CDR3. Fields, in order: V gene, clone size, CDR3 protein. The size of a clone is reported for some rows only, either as once, few or many, or as a class for expanded clones.

>TRBV13|-
ASSLGTGNQPQH
>TRBV19|once
ASSIMGEDGNEQF
>TRBV12-3/TRBV12-4|-
ASSPTLITEAF
>TRBV7-6|-
ASSQWDSSYEQY
>TRBV7-2|few
ASSSGLAGTYEQY
>TRBV5-1|-
ASSLGLLGAPDTQY
>TRBV7-3|-
ASSVGTGGTGELF
>TRBV13|-
ASSSNSGNWYEQY
>TRBV19|-
ASSISGRKNYGYT
>TRBV6-1|once
ASSEFSVAKNIQY
>TRBV7-9|-
ASSPGTSNYGYT
>TRBV5-1|-
ASSLGQGSGANVLT
>TRBV18|-
ASSPPLGSGQGGLAGEDEQF
>TRBV5-1|-
ASSLESPLAGLTDTQY
>TRBV6-5|-
ASSFTAGGPREQY
>TRBV7-8|-
ASSLGGGLVYYEQY
>TRBV5-4|-
ASTGGIYGYT
>TRBV4-3|-
ASSPPGREAGYT